A selection of T cell receptor beta chains follows, all from one sample in a study of Graves' ophthalmopathy and Graves' hyperthyroidism. TCRdb re-derived calls from the multiplex PCR reads in MiXCR, one entry per CDR3 protein. The sample yields roughly 500,000 distinct CDR3 sequences, about 15% seen once. Sample: blood. These receptors were collected from a woman aged 30 to 39 with Graves' ophthalmopathy. The CDR3 runs from the conserved cysteine through the conserved F or W. The order of the fields is J gene, V gene, clone size, D gene, CDR3 DNA, CDR3 protein. A D gene is named only where the DNA matches it firmly. Some rows have no size entry. The others give once, few or many, or a class for an expanded clone.

TRBJ1-5	TRBV6-1	many	TRBD1	TGTGCCAGCGGGGGACAGGGGCAGCCCCAGCATTTT	CASGGQGQPQHF
TRBJ1-6	TRBV12-5	many	-	TGTGCTTCAGGGAGGCAGGGGAATTCACCCCTCCACTTT	CASGRQGNSPLHF
TRBJ1-2	TRBV6-5	-	TRBD1	TGTGCCAGCAGTTACTCGGATCGTACAGGGGGACGGGATGGCTACACCTTC	CASSYSDRTGGRDGYTF
TRBJ1-2	TRBV12-3/TRBV12-4	-	-	TGTGCCAGCAGGGCCCGGGCAGGCAGCGGCTACACCTTC	CASRARAGSGYTF
TRBJ2-7	TRBV6-4	-	TRBD1	TGTGCCAGCAGTGATCCGGGACAGGGAGGACAGTACTTC	CASSDPGQGGQYF
TRBJ2-5	TRBV14	many	-	TGTGCCAGCAGCCGATATAAAGCGGATAAGTACTTC	CASSRYKADKYF
TRBJ1-1	TRBV10-3	many	TRBD1	TGTGCCACTAAACAGGGGGCGCGAACTGAAGCTTTCTTT	CATKQGARTEAFF
TRBJ1-1	TRBV12-3/TRBV12-4	many	TRBD1	TGTGCCAGCAGCCGGGGACAGGGGGAAACTGAAGCTTTCTTT	CASSRGQGETEAFF
TRBJ2-7	TRBV2	-	TRBD1	TGTGCCAGCAGTTCCGACCCAGGACAGGGGTTCTACGAGCAGTACTTC	CASSSDPGQGFYEQYF
TRBJ1-5	TRBV20-1	many	-	TGCAGTGCTAGTCAAGGGGTTGAGCAGCCCCAGCATTTT	CSASQGVEQPQHF
TRBJ2-7	TRBV29-1	many	TRBD1	TGCAGCGTATCCGGGACAGGTCTATACGAGCAGTACTTC	CSVSGTGLYEQYF
TRBJ1-1	TRBV5-1	-	-	TGCGCCAGCAGCTTGACAGGCTCGAACACTGAATCTTTCTTT	CASSLTGSNTESFF
TRBJ2-7	TRBV20-1	many	-	TGCAGTGCTAGAGATCCCGAGGGACCCTATCCCCGCGAGCAGTACTTC	CSARDPEGPYPREQYF
TRBJ1-5	TRBV7-3	many	TRBD1	TGTGCCAGCGACATACAGGGGATCATAAATCAGCCCCAGCATTTT	CASDIQGIINQPQHF
TRBJ1-5	TRBV6-2/TRBV6-3	many	TRBD1	TGTGCCAGTTCCAGGGGGGGGGGTCAGCCCCAGCATTTT	CASSRGGGQPQHF
TRBJ1-6	TRBV16	many	-	TGTGCCAGCAGCCAATTTGGGGGTAATTCACCCCTCCACTTT	CASSQFGGNSPLHF
TRBJ1-1	TRBV28	many	TRBD1	TGTGCCAGCAGTTCCCACAGGGGCAACACTGAAGCTTTCTTT	CASSSHRGNTEAFF
TRBJ1-3	TRBV18	-	-	TGTGCCAGCTCACTTTCAGCAGAGCACTCTGGAAACACCATATATTTT	CASSLSAEHSGNTIYF
TRBJ1-1	TRBV20-1	many	-	TGCAGTGCTAGAGCCGAGAACACTGAAGCTTTCTTT	CSARAENTEAFF
TRBJ2-7	TRBV28	-	TRBD1	TGTGCCAGCAGTTCACCAACCCTGGGGGGGACAGGGGGAAGGTCCTACGAGCAGTACTTC	CASSSPTLGGTGGRSYEQYF
TRBJ1-2	TRBV5-1	many	TRBD1	TGCGCCAGCAGCTTGGCAGGGGGAGCCTATGGCTACACCTTC	CASSLAGGAYGYTF
TRBJ1-2	TRBV7-8	many	TRBD1	TGTGCCAGCAGCTTAGCGGGACAGCTCTATGGCTACACCTTC	CASSLAGQLYGYTF
TRBJ2-7	TRBV28	few	-	TGTGCCAGCAGAAGCCCGTCTACAGGATCCTACGAGCAGTACTTC	CASRSPSTGSYEQYF
TRBJ2-7	TRBV27	many	TRBD2	TGTGCCAGCAGTTTTAGCGCTAGCGGGGTATACGAGCAGTACTTC	CASSFSASGVYEQYF
TRBJ1-1	TRBV6-1	many	-	TGTGCCAGCAGGTGGGGTTCCACTGAAGCTTTCTTT	CASRWGSTEAFF
TRBJ1-1	TRBV7-4	many	-	TGTGCCAGCAGCCACCCTGGAGGGGAGAACACTGAAGCTTTCTTT	CASSHPGGENTEAFF
TRBJ2-5	TRBV20-1	many	TRBD1	TGCAGTGCTAGAGAGGCCAGGGGGAGAGAGACCCAGTACTTC	CSAREARGRETQYF
TRBJ1-2	TRBV15	many	-	TGTGCCACCAGCCTCCGGGGAGGGGACTATGGCTACACCTTC	CATSLRGGDYGYTF
TRBJ2-4	TRBV15	many	TRBD1	TGTGCCACCAGCAGAGGAGACAGGGGGGGCTTTGCCAAAAACATTCAGTACTTC	CATSRGDRGGFAKNIQYF
TRBJ2-7	TRBV27	many	TRBD1	TGTGCCAGCAGTTGGGGGACAGCGCAAGATTACGAGCAGTACTTC	CASSWGTAQDYEQYF
TRBJ2-7	TRBV19	-	-	TGTGCCAGTAGTATAGGACCGGGTGTCGAGCAGTACTTC	CASSIGPGVEQYF
TRBJ1-2	TRBV20-1	-	-	TGCAGTGCTAGTGCAGGGGATTTTAACTATGGCTACACCTTC	CSASAGDFNYGYTF
TRBJ2-7	TRBV6-5	many	TRBD2	TGTGCCAGCAGTTACTCCGAGCGGGAGGTGGACTACGAGCAGTACTTC	CASSYSEREVDYEQYF
TRBJ1-2	TRBV30	many	TRBD1	TGTGCCTGGAGTCCGGGACAGGGTGGCTACACCTTC	CAWSPGQGGYTF
TRBJ2-7	TRBV6-2/TRBV6-3	many	TRBD2	TGTGCCAGCGGGAGGGGAATATCCTACGAGCAGTACTTC	CASGRGISYEQYF
TRBJ2-7	TRBV5-1	few	TRBD1	TGCGCCAGCAGTTGGAACAGGGGACACTACGAGCAGTACTTC	CASSWNRGHYEQYF
TRBJ1-6	TRBV3-1	-	-	TGTGCCAGCAGCCGCGATCCCGGGGGAGGGCATTCACCCCTCCACTTT	CASSRDPGGGHSPLHF
TRBJ2-5	TRBV12-3/TRBV12-4	many	TRBD2	TGTGCCACCACCGTGAGTTGGATAGCGGGGGGAAGAGAGACCCAGTACTTC	CATTVSWIAGGRETQYF
TRBJ2-1	TRBV12-3/TRBV12-4	few	TRBD2	TGTGCCAGCAGACGACTAGCGGGGGCCAATGAGCAGTTCTTC	CASRRLAGANEQFF
TRBJ1-1	TRBV28	-	-	TGTGCCAGCAAAGGAGTGAACTCTGAAGCTTTCTTT	CASKGVNSEAFF
TRBJ1-6	TRBV25-1	-	-	TGTGCCAGCAGTGAAGGTCCTTATTCACCCCTCCACTTT	CASSEGPYSPLHF
TRBJ2-7	TRBV25-1	many	-	TGTGCCAGCAGAGAGACAGTAAGCGAGCAGTACTTC	CASRETVSEQYF
TRBJ1-1	TRBV30	few	-	TGTGCCTGGAGTAGTATGGCAGAAGCTTTCTTT	CAWSSMAEAFF
TRBJ2-2	TRBV6-1	many	-	TGTGCCAGCAGTGCGGCGGAGACCGGGGAGCTGTTTTTT	CASSAAETGELFF
TRBJ2-7	TRBV5-1	many	-	TGCGCCAGCAGCTTTACGGGCAGTTTTTACGAGCAGTACTTC	CASSFTGSFYEQYF
TRBJ2-2	TRBV6-1	-	-	TGTGCCAGCAGTGGGTACAGGGTTGCCGGGGAGCTGTTTTTT	CASSGYRVAGELFF
TRBJ2-4	TRBV24-1	many	TRBD1	TGTGCCACCAGTGCCGCAGGGGGAAACATTCAGTACTTC	CATSAAGGNIQYF
TRBJ1-2	TRBV12-3/TRBV12-4	-	TRBD1	TGTGCCAGCAGTCTCAGACAGGGGGCGCAGGGCTACACCTTC	CASSLRQGAQGYTF
TRBJ1-4	TRBV12-3/TRBV12-4	many	-	TGTGCCAGCAGTTTAGGAGGGCATAATGAAAAACTGTTTTTT	CASSLGGHNEKLFF
TRBJ1-2	TRBV10-3	many	TRBD1	TGTGCCATCAGTGAGGGACAGGGATGGGACTATGGCTACACCTTC	CAISEGQGWDYGYTF
TRBJ1-1	TRBV6-1	many	-	TGTGCCAGCACCAAGACAGAGAACACTGAAGCTTTCTTT	CASTKTENTEAFF
TRBJ2-4	TRBV3-1	-	TRBD2	TGTGCCAGCAGCCATCCCTGGGGGGGACTAGCCAAAAACATTCAGTACTTC	CASSHPWGGLAKNIQYF
TRBJ2-7	TRBV6-7	many	TRBD2	TGTGCCAGCAAGGGACTAGCGGCCTACGAGCAGTACTTC	CASKGLAAYEQYF
TRBJ2-7	TRBV12-3/TRBV12-4	many	TRBD1	TGTGCCAGCAGTTCCAGACAGGGGTACGAGCAGTACTTC	CASSSRQGYEQYF